The text below deals with one TCR beta chain. The antigen is unknown. Intraepithelial and lamina propria lymphocytes were freed from processed graft tissue. This sample was included in a study of graft-versus-host responses after intestinal transplantation. General study findings and limits: Researchers found GvH clones in recipient marrow, and some showed up first in ileum or blood.

Trimming took 3 bases from V and 7 from J, leaving 13 bases between them. Germline CDR1 and CDR2: ENHRY and SYGVKD. The CDR3 has 14 amino acids. Generated by immunoSEQ multiplex PCR, the TCRdb table keeps only in-frame clones and is missing some. The sample shows 7,600 or so clones, about 82% of them seen only once. The input for sequencing was ileum tissue, taken around 120 days after transplant. The chain is built from TRBV10-3 and TRBJ2-1; the D gene is possibly TRBD1 (7 bases). This TCR derives from a human patient who received an intestinal transplant, so some T cells may come from the graft donor. DNA of the CDR3: TGTGCCATCAGTGAACGGGAGACAGGGAATGAGCAGTTCTTC. Translating it yields CAISERETGNEQFF.